This T cell receptor (beta chain) originates from a study of control samples from healthy donors and cancer patients. This clone was detected only once. Assay: immunoSEQ multiplex PCR; the TCRdb copy retains only in-frame clones and omits some. The table lists roughly 130,000 clones, 70% to 90% of them singletons. After removal of 0 bases from V and 4 bases from J, the junction contained 10 bases not matched to a gene. Germline values: CDR1 LGHNA, CDR2 YNFKEQ. The CDR3 extends over 18 amino acids. The rearrangement joins TRBV4-2 to TRBJ2-5; 11 positions agree with TRBD2. This sequence was found in a woman in her 30s in good health. The sequencing sample was made of blood. The CDR3 bases are TGTGCCAGCAGCCAAGACGGGACTAGCGGTCCATGGCTAGAGACCCAGTACTTC. Amino acids: CASSQDGTSGPWLETQYF.